This is a list of T cell receptor beta chains from one sample in a study of shared clonotypes between healthy human individuals. Repertoires were generated with immunoSEQ multiplex PCR, while TCRdb's copy carries only in-frame clones and drops some. The table shows roughly 770,000 clones, with 96% occurring only once. The material sequenced was naive CD8+ T cells sorted from blood. The receptor source for this set is a man aged 30 to 45 in good health. The conserved cysteine and the conserved F or W are not part of the CDR3 here.

V gene	J gene	CDR3 protein
TRBV7-9	TRBJ1-1	ASSSTVEPRSEAF
TRBV30	TRBJ2-7	AWSNLADTAYEQY
TRBV7-9	TRBJ2-3	ASSLSLGEISPDTQY
TRBV7-9	TRBJ2-1	ASSSTRRGDNEQF
TRBV14	TRBJ2-3	ASSQEGYTQY
TRBV5-1	TRBJ2-3	ASSPREADTQY
TRBV13	TRBJ1-2	ASSLAAGTYGYT
TRBV6-1	TRBJ2-1	ASTRGQSPYNEQF
TRBV7-3	TRBJ2-7	ASSLDTAYEQY
TRBV27	TRBJ2-7	ASSPLGNSLEQY
TRBV20-1	TRBJ1-5	SVRSGQPQH
TRBV27	TRBJ2-7	ATMREAGSYEQY
TRBV27	TRBJ2-3	ASEPSGSADTQY
TRBV5-6	TRBJ2-7	ASSLRWTSDPYEQY
TRBV4-1	TRBJ2-1	ASSFLAERSSYNEQF
TRBV4-3	TRBJ2-7	ASSQALDYEQY
TRBV15	TRBJ2-7	ATATGTAQNGGEQY
TRBV27	TRBJ2-7	ASSLWGQPNYEQY
TRBV5-1	TRBJ2-7	ASSLAPGHYEQY
TRBV28	TRBJ1-4	ASSVRRATNEKLF
TRBV10-2	TRBJ2-7	ASRPTDYEQY
TRBV2	TRBJ2-1	ASSKGAGASSYNEQF
TRBV27	TRBJ2-7	ASSLSGGPIYEQY
TRBV7-3	TRBJ2-3	ASSSRSGGVDSSTDTQY
TRBV6-5	TRBJ1-3	ASRGTVGNTIY
TRBV29-1	TRBJ2-1	SVEGTGQGYNEQF
TRBV5-1	TRBJ1-1	ASRGMTGEANTEAF
TRBV7-9	TRBJ1-4	ASKSGVTNEKLF
TRBV6-6	TRBJ2-7	ASSYLASGISYEQY
TRBV7-9	TRBJ2-1	ASSFNPEQF
TRBV5-5	TRBJ2-3	ASSLRLAGVDTQY
TRBV6-6	TRBJ1-4	ASSYSSQGNEKLF
TRBV7-9	TRBJ2-5	ASSSPPHGETQY
TRBV11-3	TRBJ1-2	ASSRGSGYGYT
TRBV7-8	TRBJ2-3	ASSITGTSLITDTQY
TRBV6-5	TRBJ1-1	ASGFWNTEAF
TRBV29-1	TRBJ2-7	SVRLPGRETYEQY
TRBV19	TRBJ1-5	ASSPSRGRNQPQH
TRBV6-5	TRBJ2-1	ASSPTSGRGYEQF
TRBV19	TRBJ2-5	ASSIMAFARQETQY
TRBV2	TRBJ1-5	ASSVDRVNSNQPQH